The source of this T cell receptor beta chain is a study of T cell repertoires in cytomegalovirus infection. Study context: Signatures in public TCR beta sequences pointed to both CMV infection and matching HLA type. Study-wide results and caveats: Based on cumulative public TCR beta family frequency, carriers of CMV plus the relevant HLA were identified. There were HLA-C-restricted CMV-specific TCR beta clonotypes dominating the ex vivo response.

CDR3 length: 11 residues. The V end lost 7 bases, the J end lost 10 bases, and 13 bases lay between the germline ends. Using its own MiXCR run on the reads, TCRdb lists one record per CDR3 protein. The repertoire holds under 850,000 distinct CDR3 sequences, approximately 40% seen once, with 2.8% in the top ten. On this clonotype itself: What it binds is not known.

This rearrangement joins TRBV12-3 or TRBV12-4 to TRBJ1-1; no clear D. The sample consisted of PBMCs. This clonotype originated in a human donor in good health (CMV status not recorded). Some clones in this sample may be carry-over from other donors' samples. CDR3 in DNA: TGTGCCAGCACCCGACTTCGGATAGCTTTCTTT. This gives the protein CASTRLRIAFF.